A selection of T cell receptor beta chains follows, all from one sample in a study of blood T cell repertoires in COVID-19. Method: immunoSEQ multiplex PCR; TCRdb's copy keeps in-frame clones and lacks some. In the table there are some 250,000 clones, roughly 87% of which are singletons. Material: peripheral blood. All receptors come from a man aged 55 to 70 who had recovered from COVID-19. Each CDR3 is given with its conserved first and last residue. A D gene is named only where the DNA matches it firmly. Some rows mark clone size as missing; the rest say once, few, many or name a class of expanded clone.

d_call: .; clone_size: .; v_call: TRBV14; j_call: TRBJ2-7; cdr3_aa: CASSQEVTYSYEQYF; cdr3_nt: TGTGCCAGCAGCCAAGAGGTCACATACTCCTACGAGCAGTACTTC
d_call: TRBD1; clone_size: .; v_call: TRBV7-9; j_call: TRBJ1-5; cdr3_aa: CASSLVGGSSQPQHF; cdr3_nt: TGTGCCAGCAGCTTAGTAGGGGGCTCAAGTCAGCCCCAGCATTTT
d_call: .; clone_size: .; v_call: TRBV21-1; j_call: TRBJ1-2; cdr3_aa: CASSNSGIGNYGYTF; cdr3_nt: TGTGCCAGCAGCAATAGCGGGATAGGGAACTATGGCTACACCTTC
d_call: .; clone_size: .; v_call: TRBV28; j_call: TRBJ1-6; cdr3_aa: CASNLGSGHSPLHF; cdr3_nt: TGTGCCAGCAACTTGGGGTCAGGGCATTCACCCCTCCACTTT
d_call: TRBD1; clone_size: few; v_call: TRBV19; j_call: TRBJ1-1; cdr3_aa: CASRDRGTEAFF; cdr3_nt: TGTGCCAGCCGGGACAGGGGGACTGAAGCTTTCTTT
d_call: TRBD2; clone_size: .; v_call: TRBV7-8; j_call: TRBJ2-7; cdr3_aa: CASRPPPGLAGGSGEQYF; cdr3_nt: TGTGCCAGCAGACCCCCGCCAGGGCTAGCGGGGGGTTCCGGCGAGCAGTACTTC
d_call: TRBD2; clone_size: .; v_call: TRBV6-5; j_call: TRBJ2-2; cdr3_aa: CASTRLATNTGELFF; cdr3_nt: TGTGCCAGCACCCGACTAGCCACTAACACCGGGGAGCTGTTTTTT
d_call: TRBD1; clone_size: .; v_call: TRBV5-1; j_call: TRBJ1-2; cdr3_aa: CASSLEGLRTGLGNYGYTF; cdr3_nt: TGCGCCAGCAGCTTGGAAGGGTTACGGACAGGTCTAGGCAACTATGGCTACACCTTC
d_call: TRBD1; clone_size: .; v_call: TRBV28; j_call: TRBJ2-1; cdr3_aa: CATSALPGQYNEQFF; cdr3_nt: TGTGCCACTTCGGCACTACCGGGACAGTACAATGAGCAGTTCTTC
d_call: TRBD2; clone_size: .; v_call: TRBV7-9; j_call: TRBJ2-2; cdr3_aa: CASSLRAGTGELFF; cdr3_nt: TGTGCCAGCAGCTTACGAGCGGGAACCGGGGAGCTGTTTTTT
d_call: TRBD1; clone_size: .; v_call: TRBV29-1; j_call: TRBJ2-5; cdr3_aa: CSGSTNRGETQYF; cdr3_nt: TGCAGCGGTAGTACCAACAGGGGAGAGACCCAGTACTTC
d_call: TRBD1; clone_size: .; v_call: TRBV18; j_call: TRBJ1-1; cdr3_aa: CASRAGTGGITEAFF; cdr3_nt: TGTGCCAGCCGGGCCGGGACAGGGGGCATCACTGAAGCTTTCTTT
d_call: TRBD1; clone_size: once; v_call: TRBV5-1; j_call: TRBJ1-1; cdr3_aa: CASSSGQGNTEAFF; cdr3_nt: TGCGCCAGTTCCTCGGGACAGGGGAACACTGAAGCTTTCTTT
d_call: .; clone_size: .; v_call: TRBV3-1/TRBV3-2; j_call: TRBJ2-7; cdr3_aa: CASSQIRGDSYEQYF; cdr3_nt: TGTGCCAGCAGCCAAATCAGGGGGGACTCCTACGAGCAGTACTTC
d_call: .; clone_size: .; v_call: TRBV2; j_call: TRBJ1-5; cdr3_aa: CASGVSGGNQPQHF; cdr3_nt: TGTGCCAGCGGAGTTTCAGGGGGCAATCAGCCCCAGCATTTT
d_call: .; clone_size: .; v_call: TRBV12-5; j_call: TRBJ1-1; cdr3_aa: CASGLTVAGTNTEAFF; cdr3_nt: TGTGCTAGTGGTTTGACTGTGGCAGGGACTAACACTGAAGCTTTCTTT
d_call: .; clone_size: .; v_call: TRBV27; j_call: TRBJ1-1; cdr3_aa: CASSLLRTEAFF; cdr3_nt: TGTGCCAGCAGTCTACTAAGGACTGAAGCTTTCTTT